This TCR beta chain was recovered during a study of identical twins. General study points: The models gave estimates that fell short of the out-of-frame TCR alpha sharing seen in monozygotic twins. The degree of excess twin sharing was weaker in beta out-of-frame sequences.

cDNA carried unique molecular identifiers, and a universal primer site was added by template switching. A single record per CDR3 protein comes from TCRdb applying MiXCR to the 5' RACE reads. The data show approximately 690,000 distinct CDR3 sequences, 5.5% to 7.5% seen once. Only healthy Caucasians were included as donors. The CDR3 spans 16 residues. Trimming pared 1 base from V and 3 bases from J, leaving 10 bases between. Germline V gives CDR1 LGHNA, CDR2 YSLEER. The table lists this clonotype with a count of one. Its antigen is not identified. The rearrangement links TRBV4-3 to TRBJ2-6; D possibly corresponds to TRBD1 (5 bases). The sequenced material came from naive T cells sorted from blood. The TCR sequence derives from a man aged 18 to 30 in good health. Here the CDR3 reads CASSQAGFGGANVLTF. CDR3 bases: TGCGCCAGCAGCCAAGCAGGGTTCGGTGGGGCCAACGTCCTGACTTTC.